The 26 T cell receptor beta chains listed next were all sequenced from one sample in a study of PD-1 blockade in classical Hodgkin lymphoma. Clones were read by immunoSEQ multiplex PCR, and TCRdb kept only the in-frame ones, dropping some. In the table there are over 25,000 clones, 72% of which are singletons. The time point is: cycle 4 day 1 (C4D1), after more than five weeks of nivolumab. With no exception, relapse followed autologous stem cell transplantation in all patients, and brentuximab vedotin exposure varied. Sequencing used peripheral blood mononuclear cells (PBMCs), obtained before the fourth cycle of nivolumab. All receptors come from a human donor with classical Hodgkin lymphoma.

Comment on this clone: Other nucleotide sequences from this sample produce the same CDR3. This chain links TRBV9 with TRBJ2-7; D unclear. V lost 0 bases and J 0 bases, leaving 4 bases between the germline ends. The germline CDR1 and CDR2 sequences are SGDLS and YYNGEE. The CDR3 is made up of 13 amino acids. This chain's CDR3 is CASSVGVSYEQYF. The CDR3, as DNA: TGTGCCAGCAGCGTAGGCGTCTCCTACGAGCAGTACTTC.

The chain carries TRBV9 and TRBJ1-3; 9 nucleotides align to TRBD1. The CDR3 consists of 16 residues. The V and J ends lost 4 bases and 3 bases, in that order; junction bases with no gene match: 8. Germline CDR1 and CDR2: SGDLS and YYNGEE. CDR3 bases: TGTGCCAGCAGCCCTAGTGGGGACAGGGTTGGAAACACCATATATTTT. It specifies CASSPSGDRVGNTIYF.

This clone was observed a few times. The CDR3 region is CASSLSGTPGSPLHF. The CDR3 bases are TGTGCCAGCAGCTTGTCCGGGACTCCGGGTTCACCCCTCCACTTT. This chain links TRBV7-7 with TRBJ1-6; D may be TRBD1 (5 bases). Trimming shortened V by 3 bases and J by 9 bases, and 15 bases separated the two germline ends. Germline-derived CDR1 and CDR2 are SSHAT and FNYEAQ (reference sequence). This CDR3 is built from 15 residues.

This clone was counted once. This chain connects TRBV27 to TRBJ1-3; D remains ambiguous. CDR3 size: 13 residues. V was clipped by 8 bases and J by 5 bases, with 13 bases between them. Per germline, CDR1 MNHEY and CDR2 SMNVEV (reference sequence). This CDR3 is CASSPRPRNTIYF. The CDR3 region has the DNA TGTGCCAGCTCCCCTAGACCTAGAAACACCATATATTTT.

J is TRBJ2-2 and V is TRBV9, with D tentatively TRBD2 (5 bases). This CDR3 contains 14 residues. CDR1 and CDR2 (germline): SGDLS, YYNGEE. Trimming took 3 bases from V and 6 from J, leaving 12 bases between them. Here the CDR3 reads CASSAVLGPGELFF. Written as DNA, the CDR3 is TGTGCCAGCAGCGCAGTACTAGGCCCCGGGGAGCTGTTTTTT.

This clone was seen only a few times. The chain uses TRBV5-6 and TRBJ2-1; weak D call: TRBD2 (7 bases). V was pared by 0 bases and J by 2 bases, with 12 bases between. CDR1 and CDR2 from the germline V gene are SGHDT and YYEEEE. The CDR3 contains 16 residues. The CDR3 DNA follows: TGTGCCAGCAGCTTGGAAGGGGGAGGGACCTACAATGAGCAGTTCTTC. Protein product: CASSLEGGGTYNEQFF.

The chain joins TRBV11-2 to TRBJ2-5, with D maybe TRBD2 (5 bases). The CDR3 runs to 14 residues. Per germline, CDR1 SGHAT and CDR2 FQNNGV. V dropped 5 bases and J dropped 2 bases, with 12 bases sitting between them. The CDR3 coding sequence is TGTGCCAGCAGCCCTAGAACTAGTCAAGAGACCCAGTACTTC. Translating it yields CASSPRTSQETQYF. The full variable domain, completed using reference TRBV11-2 and TRBJ2-5, is EAGVAQSPRYKIIEKRQSVAFWCNPISGHATLYWYQQILGQGPKLLIQFQNNGVVDDSQLPKDRFSAERLKGVDSTLKIQPAKLEDSAVYLCASSPRTSQETQYFGPGTRLLVL.

In its sample, this clone is medium-sized. The CDR3 is CASSVTVASRPDTQYF. The CDR3, as DNA: TGTGCCAGCAGCGTGACGGTAGCATCACGTCCAGATACGCAGTATTTT. The chain links TRBV9 to TRBJ2-3, with D uncertain. This CDR3 has 16 amino acids. Trimming took off 2 bases at V and 4 bases at J, with 17 bases between the two ends. The germline gives CDR1 SGDLS, CDR2 YYNGEE.

CDR3 region: CASSYSDFSYEQYF. CDR3 in DNA: TGTGCCAGCAGTTACTCGGACTTTTCCTACGAGCAGTACTTC. V is TRBV6-5 and J is TRBJ2-7; the D gene is possibly TRBD2 (5 bases). V was trimmed by 0 bases and J by 1 base, leaving 7 bases between them. The CDR3 runs 14 residues. From germline, CDR1 is MNHEY and CDR2 SVGAGI.

J is TRBJ2-1 and V is TRBV5-1; 9 positions agree with TRBD2. This CDR3 contains 20 residues. V trimming: 1 base; J trimming: 7 bases; junction bases outside the gene matches: 21. Germline CDR1 and CDR2: SGHRS and YFSETQ. In nucleotides, the CDR3 is TGCGCCAGCAGCTTGTCGGTCCAGCGGGGGGCCCCCGTTATCGGAAATGAGCAGTTCTTC. Its protein product is CASSLSVQRGAPVIGNEQFF.

Notes on this clone: One junction end disagrees with the germline gene, perhaps due to a read error. The V call is TRBV7-7, the J call TRBJ2-3; perhaps TRBD2 as D (8 bases). Germline V gene lookup returns CDR1 SSHAT and CDR2 FNYEAQ (reference sequence). The CDR3 runs 16 residues. Here the CDR3 DNA reads TGTGCTAGCAGCCAGGGGGTAGCGGGAAGCACAGATACGCAGTATTTT. Protein product: CASSQGVAGSTDTQYF.

V usage is TRBV6-6 and J usage is TRBJ2-7; D remains ambiguous. The CDR3 is 12 amino acids. V shed 5 bases and J shed 7 bases, with 12 bases lying between them. Per the germline V gene, CDR1 is MNHNY and CDR2 is SVGAGI (reference sequence). This CDR3 is CASSLDKREQYF. The CDR3, as DNA: TGTGCCAGCAGTCTCGACAAAAGGGAGCAGTACTTC.

By frequency in the sample, this clone is medium-sized (0.01 to 0.1%). V gene TRBV7-9 combines with J gene TRBJ1-2; D not resolved. Trimming left V 1 base short and J 12 bases short, with 12 bases between. The CDR3 consists of 12 residues. Germline V gene sequence: CDR1 SEHNR, CDR2 FQNEAQ (reference sequence). This CDR3 reads CASSLDRAMDTF. DNA for the CDR3: TGTGCCAGCAGCTTAGATCGGGCGATGGACACCTTC.

This chain uses TRBV7-2 with TRBJ2-2; D remains unclear. CDR1 SGHTA and CDR2 FQGNSA come from the germline V gene. V lost 2 bases, J lost 5 bases, and 0 bases lay in between. This CDR3 comprises 11 residues. CDR3 protein: CASSLTGELFF. As DNA, the CDR3 is TGTGCCAGCAGCTTAACCGGGGAGCTGTTTTTT.

This rearrangement joins TRBV12-5 to TRBJ2-6; TRBD2 might be the D (6 bases). Trimming shortened V by 0 bases and J by 0 bases, and 21 bases separated the two germline ends. The CDR3 length is 21 residues. Germline loops: CDR1 LGHNT, CDR2 FRNRAP. The CDR3 DNA is TGTGCTAGTGGTTTGGTGCGCACCCGGGACTTCTATTCCTCTGGGGCCAACGTCCTGACTTTC. It codes for CASGLVRTRDFYSSGANVLTF.

The chain couples TRBV2 to TRBJ1-2; D uncertain. The CDR3 sequence is 13 residues long. V was pared by 7 bases and J by 0 bases, with 9 bases between. Germline CDR1 SNHLY, CDR2 FYNNEI. CDR3 loop: CASTPAANYGYTF. The CDR3 DNA sequence: TGTGCCAGCACACCTGCGGCTAACTATGGCTACACCTTC.

The CDR3 region is CASSHPAGRNIQYF. The CDR3 DNA is TGCGCCAGCAGCCATCCGGCCGGGAGAAACATTCAGTACTTC. V and J are TRBV4-1 and TRBJ2-4; TRBD2 is a possible D gene (6 bases). The CDR3 has 14 residues. V was pared by 3 bases and J by 6 bases, with 12 bases between. Germline-derived CDR1 and CDR2 are MGHRA and YSYEKL.

By share, this clone counts as medium-sized (0.01 to 0.1%). J is TRBJ1-5 and V is TRBV5-3; unclear D gene. TRBV5-3 is labeled an ORF, and its function is uncertain. With 4 bases removed from V and 0 bases from J, the gap between germline ends came to 8 bases. CDR3 size: 14 residues. DNA for the CDR3: TGTGCCAGAAGCCGGACTGTTAGCAATCAGCCCCAGCATTTT. Translated, it gives CARSRTVSNQPQHF.

This clone showed up just a few times. The V gene is TRBV6-1, the J gene TRBJ1-6; D is undetermined. There are 17 residues in the CDR3. V lost 1 base and J 5 bases, leaving 15 bases between the germline ends. Looked up from germline, CDR1 is MNHNS and CDR2 is SASEGT. The CDR3 region has the DNA TGTGCCAGCAGTGAAGATAGCCTAACTTGGGATAATTCACCCCTCCACTTT. Encoded protein: CASSEDSLTWDNSPLHF.

The chain carries TRBV28 and TRBJ1-2; TRBD1 might be the D (5 bases). Between the trimmed V and J ends, which lost 6 bases and 3 bases, there was a span of 14 bases. Germline V gene data show CDR1 as MDHEN and CDR2 as SYDVKM. This CDR3 has 14 amino acids. The CDR3 sequence is CASRPLTGDYGYTF. The CDR3 DNA reads as TGTGCCAGCAGGCCCCTCACGGGGGACTATGGCTACACCTTC.

The genes are TRBV30 and TRBJ2-3; D call uncertain. The germline gives CDR1 GTSNPN, CDR2 SVGIG (reference sequence). CDR3 size: 14 residues. V gave up 2 bases and J gave up 6 bases, with 15 bases separating them. CDR3 bases: TGTGCCTGGAGTCCGATCAGCTTAACGGATACGCAGTATTTT. It is translated as CAWSPISLTDTQYF. Looking up the rest from reference TRBV30 and TRBJ2-3 gives the full variable domain: SQTIHQWPATLVQPVGSPLSLECTVEGTSNPNLYWYRQAAGRGLQLLFYSVGIGQISSEVPQNLSASRPQDRQFILSSKKLLLSDSGFYLCAWSPISLTDTQYFGPGTRLTVL.

V gene TRBV9 combines with J gene TRBJ1-2, with D unresolved. CDR1 SGDLS and CDR2 YYNGEE come from the germline V gene. V was cut by 4 bases and J by 8 bases, with 15 bases left in between. The CDR3 consists of 13 residues. CDR3 amino acids: CASSPIDVEGYTF. CDR3 coding DNA: TGTGCCAGCAGCCCTATCGACGTGGAGGGCTACACCTTC.

This sequence joins TRBV5-5 and TRBJ2-1, with no clear D. From germline, CDR1 is SGHKS and CDR2 YYEKEE (reference sequence). With 0 bases removed from V and 7 bases from J, the gap between germline ends came to 8 bases. The CDR3 is made up of 13 amino acids. CDR3 region: CASSLGSRNEQFF. In DNA, the CDR3 is TGTGCCAGCAGCTTGGGGAGCCGTAATGAGCAGTTCTTC.

This clone is a singleton in its sample. The chain joins TRBV27 to TRBJ2-5; TRBD1 agrees at 7 bases. The CDR3 loop spans 17 amino acids. CDR1 MNHEY and CDR2 SMNVEV come from the germline V gene (reference sequence). J lost 4 bases, V lost 4 bases, and 15 bases had no gene match. CDR3 amino acids: CASSSPQTGMKLETQYF. Written as DNA, the CDR3 is TGTGCCAGCAGTTCTCCGCAGACAGGGATGAAGTTAGAGACCCAGTACTTC.

The chain joins TRBV7-9 to TRBJ2-1; the D gene could be TRBD1 or TRBD2 (5 bases each). Trimming shortened V by 4 bases and J by 0 bases, and 13 bases separated the two germline ends. CDR3 length equals 16 residues. Germline loops: CDR1 SEHNR, CDR2 FQNEAQ (reference sequence). CDR3 sequence (DNA): TGTGCCAGCAGCTCATCATCGGGGACCTCCTACAATGAGCAGTTCTTC. Its translation: CASSSSSGTSYNEQFF.

This clone was counted between two and nine times. The chain uses TRBV27 and TRBJ1-1; no definite D call. This CDR3 contains 11 residues. Trimming stripped 5 bases from V and 2 bases from J, with 3 bases between. CDR1 and CDR2 (germline): MNHEY, SMNVEV (reference sequence). This CDR3 is CASSKNTEAFF. For the CDR3, the DNA is TGTGCCAGCAGTAAAAACACTGAAGCTTTCTTT.